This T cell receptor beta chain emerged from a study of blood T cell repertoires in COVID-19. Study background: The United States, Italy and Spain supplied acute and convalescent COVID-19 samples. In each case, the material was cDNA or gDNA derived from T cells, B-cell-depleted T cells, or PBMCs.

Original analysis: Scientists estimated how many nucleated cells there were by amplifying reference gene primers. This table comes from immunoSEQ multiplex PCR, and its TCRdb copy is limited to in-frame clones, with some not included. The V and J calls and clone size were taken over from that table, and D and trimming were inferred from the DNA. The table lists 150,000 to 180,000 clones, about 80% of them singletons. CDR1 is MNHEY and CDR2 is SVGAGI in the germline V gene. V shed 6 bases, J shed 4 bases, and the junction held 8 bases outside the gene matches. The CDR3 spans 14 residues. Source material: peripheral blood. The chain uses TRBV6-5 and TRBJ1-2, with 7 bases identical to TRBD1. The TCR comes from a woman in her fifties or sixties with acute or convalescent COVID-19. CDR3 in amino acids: CASRRTGQSYGYTF. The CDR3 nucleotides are TGTGCCAGCAGACGCACGGGACAGAGCTATGGCTACACCTTC.